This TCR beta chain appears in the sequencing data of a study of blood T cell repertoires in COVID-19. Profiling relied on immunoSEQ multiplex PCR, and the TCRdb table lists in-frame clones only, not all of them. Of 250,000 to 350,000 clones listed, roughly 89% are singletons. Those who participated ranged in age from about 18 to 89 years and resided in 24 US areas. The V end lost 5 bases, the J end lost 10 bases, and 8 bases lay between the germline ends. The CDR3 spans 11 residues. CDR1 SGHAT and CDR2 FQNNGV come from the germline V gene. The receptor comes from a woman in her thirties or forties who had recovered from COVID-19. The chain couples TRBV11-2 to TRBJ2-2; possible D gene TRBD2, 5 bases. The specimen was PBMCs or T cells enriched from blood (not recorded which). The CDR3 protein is CASSNLAELFF. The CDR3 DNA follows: TGTGCCAGCAGCAACCTAGCGGAGCTGTTTTTT. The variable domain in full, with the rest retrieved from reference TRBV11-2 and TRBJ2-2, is EAGVAQSPRYKIIEKRQSVAFWCNPISGHATLYWYQQILGQGPKLLIQFQNNGVVDDSQLPKDRFSAERLKGVDSTLKIQPAKLEDSAVYLCASSNLAELFFGEGSRLTVL.